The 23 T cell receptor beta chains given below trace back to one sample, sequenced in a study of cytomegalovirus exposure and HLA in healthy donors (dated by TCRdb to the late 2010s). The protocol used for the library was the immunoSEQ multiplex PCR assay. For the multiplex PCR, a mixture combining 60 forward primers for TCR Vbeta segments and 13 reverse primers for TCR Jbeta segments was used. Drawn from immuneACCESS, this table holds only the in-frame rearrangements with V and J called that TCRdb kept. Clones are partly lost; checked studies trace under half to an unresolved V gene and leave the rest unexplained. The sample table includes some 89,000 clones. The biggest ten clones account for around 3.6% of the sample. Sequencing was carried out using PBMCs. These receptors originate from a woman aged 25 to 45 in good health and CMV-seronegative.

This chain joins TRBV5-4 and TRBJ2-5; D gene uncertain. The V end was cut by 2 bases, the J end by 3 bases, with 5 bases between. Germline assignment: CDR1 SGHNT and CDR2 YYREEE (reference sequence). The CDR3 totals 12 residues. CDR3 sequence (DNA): TGTGCCAGCAGCTTTCCGGAAGAGACCCAGTACTTC. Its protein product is CASSFPEETQYF.

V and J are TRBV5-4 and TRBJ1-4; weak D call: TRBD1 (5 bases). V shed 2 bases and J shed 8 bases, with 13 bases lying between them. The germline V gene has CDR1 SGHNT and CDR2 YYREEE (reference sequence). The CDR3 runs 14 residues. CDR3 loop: CASSLPGLREKLFF. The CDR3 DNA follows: TGTGCCAGCAGCTTACCAGGGCTACGCGAAAAACTGTTTTTT.

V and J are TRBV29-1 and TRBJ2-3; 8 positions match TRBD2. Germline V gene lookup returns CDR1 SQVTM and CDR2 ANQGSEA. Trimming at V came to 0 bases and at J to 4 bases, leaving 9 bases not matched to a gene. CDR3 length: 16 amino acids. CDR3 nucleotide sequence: TGCAGCGTTGAAGAGAGCGGGAGAGGTTTGGCAGATACGCAGTATTTT. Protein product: CSVEESGRGLADTQYF.

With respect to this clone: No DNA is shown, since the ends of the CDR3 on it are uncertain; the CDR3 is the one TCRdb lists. The CDR3 sequence is CASSFGSGKLFF. J is TRBJ1-4 and V is TRBV28. A total of 12 residues make up the CDR3, ends included. Germline loops: CDR1 MDHEN, CDR2 SYDVKM.

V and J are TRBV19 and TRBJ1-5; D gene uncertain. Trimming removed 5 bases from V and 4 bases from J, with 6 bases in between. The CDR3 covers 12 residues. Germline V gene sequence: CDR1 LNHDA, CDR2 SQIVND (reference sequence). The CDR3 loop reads CASSPRNQPQHF. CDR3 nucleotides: TGTGCCAGTAGTCCCAGGAATCAGCCCCAGCATTTT.

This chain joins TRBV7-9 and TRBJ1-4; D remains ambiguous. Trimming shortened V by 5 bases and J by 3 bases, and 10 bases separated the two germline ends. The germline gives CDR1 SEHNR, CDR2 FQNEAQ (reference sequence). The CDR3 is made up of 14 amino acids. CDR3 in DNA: TGTGCCAGCAGCCCGCGGGTGGCTAATGAAAAACTGTTTTTT. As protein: CASSPRVANEKLFF.

CDR3 amino acids: CASSFGLAGGGTGELFF. DNA of the CDR3: TGTGCCAGCAGTTTTGGGCTAGCGGGAGGCGGCACCGGGGAGCTGTTTTTT. V gene TRBV28 combines with J gene TRBJ2-2, with 11 bases aligning to TRBD2. J gave up 4 bases and V 3 bases, and 7 bases lay outside the gene matches. Germline V gene data show CDR1 as MDHEN and CDR2 as SYDVKM. The CDR3 spans 17 residues. Using reference TRBV28 and TRBJ2-2 for the parts outside the CDR3, the full variable domain is DVKVTQSSRYLVKRTGEKVFLECVQDMDHENMFWYRQDPGLGLRLIYFSYDVKMKEKGDIPEGYSVSREKKERFSLILESASTNQTSMYLCASSFGLAGGGTGELFFGEGSRLTVL.

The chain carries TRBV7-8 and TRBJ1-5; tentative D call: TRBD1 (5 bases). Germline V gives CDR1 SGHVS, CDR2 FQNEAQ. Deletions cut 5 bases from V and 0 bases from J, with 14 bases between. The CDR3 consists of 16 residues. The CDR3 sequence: CASSAASGGSNQPQHF. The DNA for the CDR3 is TGTGCCAGCAGCGCAGCCTCGGGGGGTAGCAATCAGCCCCAGCATTTT.

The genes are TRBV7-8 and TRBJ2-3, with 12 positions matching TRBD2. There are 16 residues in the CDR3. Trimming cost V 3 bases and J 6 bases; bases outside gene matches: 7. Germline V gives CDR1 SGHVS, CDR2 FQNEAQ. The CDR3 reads CASSFPSGRALDTQYF. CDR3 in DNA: TGTGCCAGCAGCTTTCCTAGCGGGAGGGCCCTCGATACGCAGTATTTT.

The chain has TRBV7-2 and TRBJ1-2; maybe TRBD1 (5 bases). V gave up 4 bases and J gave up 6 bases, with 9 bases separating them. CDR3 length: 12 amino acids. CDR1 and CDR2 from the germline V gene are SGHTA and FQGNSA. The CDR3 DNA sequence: TGTGCCAGCAGCTACTCAGGGAATGGCTACACCTTC. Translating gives CASSYSGNGYTF.

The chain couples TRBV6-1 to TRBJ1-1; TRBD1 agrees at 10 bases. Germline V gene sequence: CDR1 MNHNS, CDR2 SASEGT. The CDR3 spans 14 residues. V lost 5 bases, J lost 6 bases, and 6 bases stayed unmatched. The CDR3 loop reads CASSSRDRGPEAFF. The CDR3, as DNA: TGTGCCAGCAGTTCCCGGGACAGGGGCCCTGAAGCTTTCTTT.

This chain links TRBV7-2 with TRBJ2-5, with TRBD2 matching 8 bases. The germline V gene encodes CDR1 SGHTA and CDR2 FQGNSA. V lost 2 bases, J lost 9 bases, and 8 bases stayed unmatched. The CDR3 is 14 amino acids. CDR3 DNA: TGTGCCAGCAGCTTATCTAGCGGGCCCTTGGCCCAGTACTTC. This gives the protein CASSLSSGPLAQYF.

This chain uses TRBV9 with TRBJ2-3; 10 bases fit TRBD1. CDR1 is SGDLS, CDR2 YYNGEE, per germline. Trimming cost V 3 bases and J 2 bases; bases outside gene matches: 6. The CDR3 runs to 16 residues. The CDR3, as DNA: TGTGCCAGCAGCGGAACCGGGACAGGGGTCACAGATACGCAGTATTTT. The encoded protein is CASSGTGTGVTDTQYF.

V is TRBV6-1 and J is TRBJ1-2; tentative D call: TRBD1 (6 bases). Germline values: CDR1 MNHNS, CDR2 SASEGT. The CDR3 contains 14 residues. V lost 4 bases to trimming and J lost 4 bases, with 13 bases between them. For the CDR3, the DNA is TGTGCCAGCAGTGTTAGACAGGCGCTCTATGGCTACACCTTC. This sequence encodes CASSVRQALYGYTF.

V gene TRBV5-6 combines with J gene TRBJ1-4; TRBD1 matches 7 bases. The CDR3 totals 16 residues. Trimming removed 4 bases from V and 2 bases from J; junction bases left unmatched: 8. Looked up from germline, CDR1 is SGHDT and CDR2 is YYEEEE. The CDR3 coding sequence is TGTGCCAGCAGCCGAAAACCGGGACAGACTAATGAAAAACTGTTTTTT. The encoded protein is CASSRKPGQTNEKLFF.

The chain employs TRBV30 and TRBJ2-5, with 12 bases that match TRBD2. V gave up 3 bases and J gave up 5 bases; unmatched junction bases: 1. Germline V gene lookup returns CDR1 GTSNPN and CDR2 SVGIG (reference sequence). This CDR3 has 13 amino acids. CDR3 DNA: TGTGCCTGGAGCGGACTAGCGGGGGAGACCCAGTACTTC. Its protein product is CAWSGLAGETQYF.

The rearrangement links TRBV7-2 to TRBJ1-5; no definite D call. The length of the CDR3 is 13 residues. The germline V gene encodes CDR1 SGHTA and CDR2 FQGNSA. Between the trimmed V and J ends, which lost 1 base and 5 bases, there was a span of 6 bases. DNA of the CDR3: TGTGCCAGCAGCTTAGTGTCCTATCAGCCCCAGCATTTT. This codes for CASSLVSYQPQHF.

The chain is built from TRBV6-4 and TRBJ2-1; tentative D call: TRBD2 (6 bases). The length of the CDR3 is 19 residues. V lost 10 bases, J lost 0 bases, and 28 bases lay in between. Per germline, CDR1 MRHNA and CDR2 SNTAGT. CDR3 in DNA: TGTGCCAACCTAGTATCCGGGACTCCTCCCCAGAGCTCCTACAATGAGCAGTTCTTC. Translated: CANLVSGTPPQSSYNEQFF.

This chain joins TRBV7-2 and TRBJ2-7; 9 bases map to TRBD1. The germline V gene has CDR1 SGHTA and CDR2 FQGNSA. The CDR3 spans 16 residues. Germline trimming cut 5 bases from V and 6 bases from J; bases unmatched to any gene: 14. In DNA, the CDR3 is TGTGCCAGCAGCCCCCTTAGGGGGACAGGGAGGGGCGAGCAGTACTTC. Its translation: CASSPLRGTGRGEQYF.

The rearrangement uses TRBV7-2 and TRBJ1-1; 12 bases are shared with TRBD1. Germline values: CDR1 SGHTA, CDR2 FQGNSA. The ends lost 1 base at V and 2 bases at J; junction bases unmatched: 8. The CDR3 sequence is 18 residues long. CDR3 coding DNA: TGTGCCAGCAGCTTAGTTACGGGGACAGGGGGCCATAACACTGAAGCTTTCTTT. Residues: CASSLVTGTGGHNTEAFF. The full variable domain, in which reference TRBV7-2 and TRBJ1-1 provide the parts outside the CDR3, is GAGVSQSPSNKVTEKGKDVELRCDPISGHTALYWYRQSLGQGLEFLIYFQGNSAPDKSGLPSDRFSAERTGGSVSTLTIQRTQQEDSAVYLCASSLVTGTGGHNTEAFFGQGTRLTVV.

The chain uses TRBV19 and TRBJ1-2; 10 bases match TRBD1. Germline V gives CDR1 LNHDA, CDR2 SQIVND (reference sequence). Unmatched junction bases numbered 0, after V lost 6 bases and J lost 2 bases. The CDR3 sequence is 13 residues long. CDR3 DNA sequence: TGTGCCAGTAGGACAGGGGGCAACTATGGCTACACCTTC. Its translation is CASRTGGNYGYTF.

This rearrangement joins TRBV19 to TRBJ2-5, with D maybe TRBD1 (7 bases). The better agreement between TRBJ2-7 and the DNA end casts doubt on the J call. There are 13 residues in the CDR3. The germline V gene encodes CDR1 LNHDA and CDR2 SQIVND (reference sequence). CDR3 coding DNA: TGTGCCAGTGCAGGCCAGGGGGGAAACGAGCAGTACTTC. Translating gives CASAGQGGNEQYF.

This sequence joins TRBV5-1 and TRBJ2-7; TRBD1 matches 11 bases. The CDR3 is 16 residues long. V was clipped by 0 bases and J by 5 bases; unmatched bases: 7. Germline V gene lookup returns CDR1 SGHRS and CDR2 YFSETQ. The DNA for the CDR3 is TGCGCCAGCAGCTTGGCTTGGGACAGGGGGGACCACGAGCAGTACTTC. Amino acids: CASSLAWDRGDHEQYF.